This T cell receptor beta chain appears in the sequencing data of a study of shared T cell receptors in the human thymus (dated by TCRdb to 2020 to 2022). Regarding the research as a whole: The study investigated the way shared, self-reactive T-cell receptor alpha chains are produced in the human thymus.

Concerning this clone: Its antigen remains unidentified. One base away there is no much larger clone; base qualities are not given.

Clipping removes 9 bases from V and 7 bases from J, with 4 as the unmatched junction base count. The CDR1 and CDR2 encoded by the germline V gene (reference sequence) are WNHNN and SYGVQD. Reading from cysteine to phenylalanine, the CDR3 counts 11 amino acids. The kept DNA is CDR3 alone, 33 bases in frame from the first base. The method was the immunoSEQ multiplex PCR assay. TCRdb retrieved this table from immuneACCESS and kept in-frame rearrangements only. Not all clones are present; in checked studies, unresolved V genes account for under half, and no reason is known for the remainder. The sample includes 600,000 or so clones, with approximately 89% observed a single time. Over 0.008% of the sample is taken by the ten largest. These same records also appear under a second study, on human thymus T cells. The second investigation adds: Donors were immunologically healthy infants undergoing open corrective cardiac surgery for congenital heart defects in Finland. Thymus tissue was obtained as surgical resects removed during corrective cardiac surgery. V and J gene segment usage appeared biased in both thymic and peripheral blood repertoires. The related research found that thymic TCR repertoires overlapped highly between unrelated individuals. TCR alpha and beta repertoires from seven to nine infant thymus samples and a few related peripheral blood samples were characterized in the study. The infant donors were about 6 to 244 days old, and the cohort included over 5 males and a couple of females. Thymocytes were released mechanically from tissue and stored at -70 °C as pellets of roughly 8.5-32 million cells. A QIAsymphony instrument was used to extract genomic DNA from frozen cell pellets. Using the immunoSEQ multiplex PCR assay, the TCRB and TCRAD loci were amplified from a standardized quantity of quality-controlled genomic DNA. The amplicons spanned the V(D)J region and were long enough to cover the CDR3 and allow V and J genes to be identified. The amplicons were sequenced on an Illumina platform via the commercial immunoSEQ service. Primer bias and sequencing errors were corrected using previously described methods, and TCRAD and TCRB definitions followed the IMGT database. Analysis of the repertoires was done with immunoSEQ Analyzer 3.0 and VDJTools and included basic statistics, V/J segment usage, diversity estimates, rarefaction and pairwise overlap. To estimate diversity, the Chao1, ChaoE, Efron-Thisted, Shannon and inverse Simpson indices were applied, and diversity was also estimated on datasets down-sampled to the smallest sample. Repertoire overlap was determined by strict matching of CDR3 nucleotide sequence, V gene and J gene, and Jaccard-based multidimensional scaling clustering was applied. On average, thymus samples gave 650,000 to 850,000 unique TCRB clonotypes, whereas blood samples gave approximately 84,000.

The sample consisted of thymocytes. The receptor comes from a boy in the first two years of life with a congenital heart defect. Donor details come from another sample of the same person, matched by shared clones. The sequence links TRBV10-1 to TRBJ2-3; 7 central bases correspond to TRBD2. The CDR3 region reads CASSSGHTQYF. The nucleotide sequence reads TGCGCCAGTAGTAGCGGGCATACGCAGTATTTT.